This TCR beta chain was sequenced for a study of T cells in Graves' hyperthyroidism and ophthalmopathy. General study points: Ophthalmopathy was model-predicted a median roughly 6.3 months pre-onset.

Germline V gene sequence: CDR1 WSHSY, CDR2 SAAADI. This CDR3 is 18 amino acids long. V was clipped by 2 bases and J by 5 bases, with 22 bases between them. About this clonotype: What it recognizes is unknown.

A patient was excluded if there was uncontrolled infection, other autoimmune disease, pregnancy or lactation. It was at first hyperthyroidism diagnosis, before any ophthalmopathy symptoms, that the blood sample was taken. RNA transcripts yielded amplified TCR beta CDR3 regions. First-round RT-PCR with HTBI primers amplified the TCR CDR3 region. A single record per CDR3 protein comes from TCRdb applying MiXCR to the multiplex PCR reads. The data hold 300,000 to 450,000 distinct CDR3 sequences, with 15% to 17% observed a single time. The sequenced material came from blood. The sequence was obtained from a woman in her late teens or twenties with Graves' hyperthyroidism that later progressed to Graves' ophthalmopathy. The chain employs TRBV10-2 and TRBJ2-1; weak D call: TRBD1 (6 bases). The CDR3 here is CASSEAHSGTSPDNEQFF. The CDR3 DNA reads TGCGCCAGCAGTGAGGCACACTCCGGGACAAGTCCCGACAATGAGCAGTTCTTC.